This T cell receptor (beta chain) was profiled in a study of Graves' ophthalmopathy and Graves' hyperthyroidism. Findings of the study overall: Predictions made by the model for ophthalmopathy progression reached approximately 70% sensitivity and roughly 75% specificity. Blood also held most thyroid clonotypes expanded above 0.001 frequency.

CDR3 length: 11 residues. Germline values: CDR1 MNHNS, CDR2 SASEGT. The ends were cut back, 1 base at V and 14 bases at J, with 11 bases in the middle. This clonotype was found a few times. Antigen specificity is unknown. Out of around 10 ml of fresh peripheral blood, PBMCs were obtained. RNA transcripts were the source from which TCR beta CDR3 regions were amplified. Second-round multiplex PCR came after first-round RT-PCR with HTBI primers. TCRdb used MiXCR to reprocess the multiplex PCR reads, holding one entry per CDR3 protein. The data show some 400,000 distinct CDR3 sequences, with around 18% seen just once and about 1.6% held by the top ten.

The rearrangement links TRBV6-1 to TRBJ1-2; D possibly corresponds to TRBD1 (6 bases). The sample taken for sequencing was peripheral blood. The clonotype originates from a woman aged 18-30 years with Graves' ophthalmopathy. This CDR3 reads CASSEGGPGTF. Written as DNA, the CDR3 is TGTGCCAGCAGTGAAGGGGGGCCCGGGACCTTC.